These 3 T cell receptor beta chains were all obtained from the same sample, sequenced in a study of identical twins. Each CDR3 protein is one row after TCRdb ran MiXCR on the 5' RACE reads. The sample holds around 250,000 distinct CDR3 sequences, 5.5% to 7.5% seen once. These data were also reused for a study on T cells expressing NK-cell markers.

The sequencing sample was made of CD8+ T cells sorted from blood. The receptors derive from a woman between 18 and 29 years old in good health.

This clonotype appeared a few times. The genes are TRBV7-8 and TRBJ2-5; weak D call: TRBD2 (5 bases). Germline assignment: CDR1 SGHVS and CDR2 FQNEAQ. The V and J ends lost 3 bases and 6 bases respectively, with 11 bases between them. This CDR3 has 13 amino acids. CDR3 amino acids: CASSLTGWQTQYF. CDR3 nucleotide sequence: TGTGCCAGCAGCTTGACGGGATGGCAGACCCAGTACTTC.

This clonotype was picked up many times. The genes are TRBV12-3 or TRBV12-4 and TRBJ2-1; no firm D call. This CDR3 is built from 11 residues. V shed 2 bases and J shed 8 bases, with 4 bases lying between them. CDR3 sequence reads: CASSLTHEQFF. The CDR3 DNA sequence: TGTGCCAGCAGTTTAACCCATGAGCAGTTCTTC.

The gene calls are TRBV25-1 and TRBJ2-5; D is perhaps TRBD1 (6 bases). V lost 3 bases to trimming and J lost 5 bases, with 13 bases between them. The length of the CDR3 is 14 residues. Germline assignment: CDR1 MGHDK and CDR2 SYGVNS. The CDR3 region has the DNA TGTGCCAGCAGTGACTGGACAGTGGCGGAGACCCAGTACTTC. This translates into CASSDWTVAETQYF.